The present entry profiles one TCR beta chain with its context. What it binds is not known. The data stem from a study of lymphopenia after photon versus proton radiotherapy. Study-level results: Oligoclonal CD8+ Temra expansion after nadir drove photon patients' diversity drop.

CDR1 and CDR2 (germline): LGHNT, FRNRAP. Trimming took off 6 bases at V and 0 bases at J, with 8 bases between the two ends. The CDR3 loop spans 13 amino acids. Sequenced by immunoSEQ multiplex PCR; TCRdb stores in-frame clones only, minus some. Among over 50,000 clones listed, around 88% were seen once. The sequence derives from a middle-aged man with gastric cancer. V gene TRBV12-5 combines with J gene TRBJ1-1; TRBD1 might be the D (5 bases). The sequenced sample was peripheral blood, obtained from a patient treated with photon-based radiotherapy. In DNA form, the CDR3 reads TGTGCTAGTGGACAGGTTATGAACACTGAAGCTTTCTTT. Its protein product is CASGQVMNTEAFF.